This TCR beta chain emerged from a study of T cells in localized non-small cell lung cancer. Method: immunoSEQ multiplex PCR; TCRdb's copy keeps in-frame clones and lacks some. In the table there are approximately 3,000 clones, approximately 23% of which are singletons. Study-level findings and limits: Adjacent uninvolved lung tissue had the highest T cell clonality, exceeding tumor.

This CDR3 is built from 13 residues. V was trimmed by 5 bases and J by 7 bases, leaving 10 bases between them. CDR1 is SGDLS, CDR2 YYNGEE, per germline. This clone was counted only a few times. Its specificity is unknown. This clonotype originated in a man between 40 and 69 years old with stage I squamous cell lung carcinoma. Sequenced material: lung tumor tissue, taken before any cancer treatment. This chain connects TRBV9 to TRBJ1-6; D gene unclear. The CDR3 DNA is TGTGCCAGCAGTGACCCAGGAAATTCACCCCTCCACTTT. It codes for CASSDPGNSPLHF.